This T cell receptor beta chain was identified during a study of blood T cells in healthy people across ages. Study-level points and caveats: Strongly correlated with naive T cell percentage was TCR beta diversity. A roughly linear fall in TCR beta diversity per million T cells was seen with increasing age.

For this clonotype: Its target is not known.

Using a J-beta primer mix together with a sample-barcoded 5' primer, a second PCR was run for about 6 to 12 cycles. TCRdb ran MiXCR on the 5' RACE reads and lists one entry per CDR3 protein. The sample yields roughly 1.6 million distinct CDR3 sequences, about 32% seen once. V trimming: 4 bases; J trimming: 5 bases; junction bases outside the gene matches: 6. Per germline, CDR1 SGHRS and CDR2 YFSETQ. The CDR3 consists of 15 residues. The source is a young woman in good health. This chain connects TRBV5-1 to TRBJ2-5, with 12 bases fitting TRBD1. The specimen sequenced was blood. The CDR3 DNA reads as TGCGCCAGCAGCAGCGGGACAGGGGGCATCGAGACCCAGTACTTC. Its protein product is CASSSGTGGIETQYF.